One and the same sample provided the 24 T cell receptor beta chains below, sequenced in a study of beta chain features in type 1 diabetes. Findings and limits, study-wide: Among all four CD4+ subsets, Type 1 diabetes patients had TCRB CDR3s that were moderately but significantly shorter.

These receptors lack a known antigen. Every isolated RNA sample was fully reverse transcribed, so sequencing captured expressed TCRB transcripts. Assay used: immunoSEQ multiplex PCR; TCRdb lists only in-frame clones, some missing. Of 310,000 or so clones in the sample, over 7% were seen once. The sequencing input was central memory CD4+ T cells from blood. Receptors originate from a man younger than 45 with type 1 diabetes.

This clone occurred a few times. The chain joins TRBV29-1 to TRBJ2-1, with D possibly matching TRBD1 (6 bases). Germline-derived CDR1 and CDR2 are SQVTM and ANQGSEA. This CDR3 contains 11 residues. CDR3 DNA sequence: TGCAGGAAAGGACAGTTCAATGAGCAGTTCTTC. This sequence encodes CRKGQFNEQFF.

This clone was observed a few times. The chain joins TRBV19 to TRBJ2-1, with 11 bases identical to TRBD2. The CDR3 is 15 amino acids. Germline assignment: CDR1 LNHDA and CDR2 SQIVND (reference sequence). The V gene end was trimmed by 5 bases and the J gene end by 5 bases; junction bases not matched to a gene: 5. The CDR3 spells CASSLAGGPHNEQFF. Here the CDR3 DNA reads TGTGCCAGTAGTTTAGCGGGGGGGCCCCACAATGAGCAGTTCTTC.

This clone was seen repeatedly, ten times or more. The V and J genes are TRBV5-4 and TRBJ2-7; 7 positions match TRBD1. CDR1 SGHNT and CDR2 YYREEE come from the germline V gene (reference sequence). The CDR3 has 13 residues. J was trimmed by 3 bases and V by 4 bases; bases with no gene match: 4. The CDR3 DNA is TGTGCCAGCAGCCGAGACAGGGTCTACGAGCAGTACTTC. Residues: CASSRDRVYEQYF.

The chain recombines TRBV10-2 with TRBJ2-3; 13 bases line up with TRBD2. Unmatched junction bases numbered 10, after V lost 4 bases and J lost 0 bases. CDR3 length: 19 amino acids. The germline gives CDR1 WSHSY, CDR2 SAAADI. The CDR3 nucleotides are TGCGCCAGCAGTGTCCCGACTAGCGGGGGGACCTCTAGCACAGATACGCAGTATTTT. Translation: CASSVPTSGGTSSTDTQYF.

V is TRBV7-2 and J is TRBJ1-6; TRBD1 matches 9 bases. Germline CDR1 and CDR2: SGHTA and FQGNSA. The CDR3 runs 15 residues. The trim removed 5 bases at V and 7 bases at J, leaving 6 bases unmatched. Written as DNA, the CDR3 is TGTGCCAGCAGCCAAGGACAGGGGTACAATTCACCCCTCCACTTT. Translating gives CASSQGQGYNSPLHF.

This clone has just a few counts. This chain connects TRBV29-1 to TRBJ2-7; TRBD1 might be the D (6 bases). Germline V lookup: CDR1 SQVTM, CDR2 ANQGSEA. V lost 6 bases to trimming and J lost 2 bases, with 20 bases between them. This CDR3 has 15 amino acids. The CDR3: CSVRKDWTATYEQYF. Here the CDR3 DNA reads TGCAGCGTACGGAAAGATTGGACAGCTACCTACGAGCAGTACTTC.

This clone has just a few counts. The chain employs TRBV4-3 and TRBJ1-2; possible D gene TRBD1, 5 bases. The CDR3 is made up of 13 amino acids. The V gene lost 1 base and the J gene lost 7 bases, with 10 bases spanning the gap. Germline loops: CDR1 LGHNA, CDR2 YSLEER. CDR3 loop: CASSQGGGFGYTF. The CDR3 DNA is TGCGCCAGCAGCCAAGGCGGGGGGTTTGGCTACACCTTC.

This clone was counted at least ten times. The V and J genes are TRBV7-2 and TRBJ2-3; 7 bases agree with TRBD2. This CDR3 is 17 amino acids long. Trimming took 4 bases from V and 3 from J; bases not matched to a gene: 13. CDR1 SGHTA and CDR2 FQGNSA come from the germline V gene. The CDR3 loop reads CASSSQPGGGATDTQYF. CDR3 DNA: TGTGCCAGCAGCTCCCAGCCCGGCGGGGGTGCAACAGATACGCAGTATTTT.

The V and J genes are TRBV4-3 and TRBJ1-2, with unresolved D. Germline values: CDR1 LGHNA, CDR2 YSLEER. CDR3 length: 16 amino acids. V lost 0 bases and J lost 8, with 19 bases in between. CDR3 sequence reads: CASSQDNLRGYDGYTF. The CDR3 DNA follows: TGCGCCAGCAGCCAAGATAATCTCCGAGGGTATGACGGCTACACCTTC.

The chain joins TRBV28 to TRBJ1-1; 9 nucleotides align to TRBD1. V lost 0 bases to trimming and J lost 5 bases; unmatched junction nucleotides: 4. Germline V CDR1 and CDR2: MDHEN, SYDVKM. The CDR3 is 15 amino acids. CDR3 DNA sequence: TGTGCCAGCAGTTTATGGGGACAGGGCGAGACTGAAGCTTTCTTT. Amino acids: CASSLWGQGETEAFF.

This clone was counted only a few times. The chain uses TRBV5-4 and TRBJ1-2; no clear D gene. CDR3 length: 15 amino acids. CDR1 is SGHNT, CDR2 YYREEE, per germline (reference sequence). V shed 4 bases and J shed 3 bases, with 16 bases lying between them. CDR3 bases: TGTGCCAGCAGCGGAGAAGCATGGGGAGACTATGGCTACACCTTC. Amino acid sequence: CASSGEAWGDYGYTF.

This clone appeared a few times. V usage is TRBV6-5 and J usage is TRBJ2-1; the match to TRBD2 covers 7 bases. V lost 2 bases, J lost 6 bases, and 7 bases stayed unmatched. Germline CDR1 is MNHEY and CDR2 is SVGAGI. The length of the CDR3 is 15 residues. CDR3 residues: CASSYSSGPINEQFF. In DNA, the CDR3 is TGTGCCAGCAGTTACAGTAGCGGGCCTATCAATGAGCAGTTCTTC.

This clone was recorded once. The chain links TRBV2 to TRBJ1-5; TRBD1 is a possible D gene (5 bases). The CDR3 has 13 residues. CDR1 and CDR2 (germline): SNHLY, FYNNEI. V lost 1 base to trimming and J lost 4 bases, with 5 bases between them. CDR3 in DNA: TGTGCCAGCAGTGAAGGACAGAATCAGCCCCAGCATTTT. This gives the protein CASSEGQNQPQHF.

This clone has more than one count but fewer than ten. V is TRBV7-2 and J is TRBJ2-3; TRBD1 agrees at 9 bases. The CDR3 loop spans 14 amino acids. V was pared by 4 bases and J by 5 bases, with 4 bases of the junction left unmatched. The germline gives CDR1 SGHTA, CDR2 FQGNSA. CDR3 nucleotide sequence: TGTGCCAGCAGCTACAGGGGGCCGAAAGATACGCAGTATTTT. Translated, it gives CASSYRGPKDTQYF.

There are a few counts of this clone. The V gene is TRBV29-1, the J gene TRBJ2-2; 12 bases are shared with TRBD1. CDR1 and CDR2 from the germline V gene are SQVTM and ANQGSEA. J was trimmed by 7 bases and V by 5 bases; bases with no gene match: 5. The CDR3 runs to 14 residues. CDR3 nucleotides: TGCAGCGTTACCGGGACAGGGGGCGGCGGGGAGCTGTTTTTT. Protein: CSVTGTGGGGELFF.

V and J are TRBV30 and TRBJ2-1; weak D call: TRBD1 (5 bases). The germline gives CDR1 GTSNPN, CDR2 SVGIG (reference sequence). V shed 5 bases and J shed 0 bases, with 5 bases lying between them. This CDR3 is 12 amino acids long. CDR3 nucleotide sequence: TGTGCCTGGGACAGCTCCTACAATGAGCAGTTCTTC. This gives the protein CAWDSSYNEQFF. Full variable domain (remainder filled in from reference TRBV30 and TRBJ2-1): SQTIHQWPATLVQPVGSPLSLECTVEGTSNPNLYWYRQAAGRGLQLLFYSVGIGQISSEVPQNLSASRPQDRQFILSSKKLLLSDSGFYLCAWDSSYNEQFFGPGTRLTVL.

This clone appeared a few times. The rearrangement links TRBV4-3 to TRBJ2-7; 7 bases are a match to TRBD1. Germline V gene data show CDR1 as LGHNA and CDR2 as YSLEER. V shed 1 base, J shed 1 base, and the junction held 7 bases outside the gene matches. The CDR3 loop spans 16 amino acids. As DNA, the CDR3 is TGCGCCAGCAGCCAAGGGACAGGAGTCTCGTCCTACGAGCAGTACTTC. It encodes CASSQGTGVSSYEQYF.

This clone was seen a few times. The rearrangement links TRBV19 to TRBJ1-6; D is unresolved. The V end lost 9 bases, the J end lost 8 bases, and 14 bases lay between the germline ends. The CDR3 spans 13 residues. Germline V lookup: CDR1 LNHDA, CDR2 SQIVND (reference sequence). Here the CDR3 reads CASTFGGYSPLHF. The DNA of the CDR3 is TGTGCCAGCACGTTCGGTGGGTATTCACCCCTCCACTTT.

The V and J genes are TRBV28 and TRBJ1-1; D not certain. Deletions cut 5 bases from V and 3 bases from J, with 10 bases between. The germline CDR1 and CDR2 sequences are MDHEN and SYDVKM. The length of the CDR3 is 13 residues. CDR3 residues: CASSKTGYTEAFF. Here the CDR3 DNA reads TGTGCCAGCAGTAAGACCGGGTACACTGAAGCTTTCTTT.

The CDR3 coding sequence is TGCGCCAGCAGCCAAGGACGGGAAAATTCACCCCTCCACTTT. This gives the protein CASSQGRENSPLHF. The rearrangement uses TRBV4-3 and TRBJ1-6; D unresolved. The CDR3 loop spans 14 amino acids. Germline CDR1 is LGHNA and CDR2 is YSLEER. The V end was cut by 1 base, the J end by 7 bases, with 8 bases between.

This clone has a handful of counts. The chain combines TRBV28 with TRBJ2-2; 7 bases line up with TRBD1. There are 15 residues in the CDR3. Per the germline V gene, CDR1 is MDHEN and CDR2 is SYDVKM. After removal of 5 bases from V and 4 bases from J, the junction contained 7 bases not matched to a gene. In nucleotides, the CDR3 is TGTGCCAGCAGTACAGGGGTTTCGGGCACCGGGGAGCTGTTTTTT. Amino acid sequence: CASSTGVSGTGELFF.

This clone was found a few times. The chain has TRBV10-3 and TRBJ2-3; 9 positions match TRBD1. The junction had 12 bases not matched to a gene; V was cut back by 3 bases and J by 8 bases. The CDR3 totals 16 residues. Germline V gene data show CDR1 as ENHRY and CDR2 as SYGVKD. CDR3 in amino acids: CAISDPRDRASGTQYF. Here the CDR3 DNA reads TGTGCCATCAGTGACCCCCGGGACAGGGCTTCCGGTACGCAGTATTTT.

The V gene is TRBV30, the J gene TRBJ2-7, with TRBD1 matching over 7 bases. After removal of 4 bases from V and 3 bases from J, the junction contained 6 bases not matched to a gene. CDR1 GTSNPN and CDR2 SVGIG come from the germline V gene (reference sequence). The CDR3 runs 13 residues. DNA of the CDR3: TGTGCCTGGAACCGACAGGGATACTACGAGCAGTACTTC. It translates to CAWNRQGYYEQYF.

A word on this clone: Other DNA sequences in this specimen translate into the identical CDR3. This rearrangement joins TRBV7-9 to TRBJ2-3, with no clear D. The CDR3 has 14 amino acids. Between the trimmed V and J ends, which lost 1 base and 3 bases, there was a span of 8 bases. The germline V gene has CDR1 SEHNR and CDR2 FQNEAQ (reference sequence). CDR3 DNA sequence: TGTGCCAGCAGCTTAGTAGGTGGGACAGATACGCAGTATTTT. This sequence encodes CASSLVGGTDTQYF.